A selection of T cell receptor beta chains follows, all from one sample in a study of read filtering for tumor transcriptome and immune sequencing. TCRdb redid the calling of the reads with MiXCR, one entry per CDR3 protein. Counted here are around 50,000 distinct CDR3 sequences, around a fifth occurring once; the ten biggest clones make up about 17%. The sequencing sample was made of a population of CD138-negative cells sorted from bone marrow. These receptors originate from a donor at least 40 years old with multiple myeloma. Both conserved end residues are part of each CDR3. A D gene is named only where the DNA matches it firmly. A row's size may be missing; if present it is once, few, many or a size class.

V gene,D gene,clone size,J gene,CDR3 protein,CDR3 DNA
TRBV28,TRBD2,NA,TRBJ2-1,CASSHSGEYNEQSF,TGTGCCAGCTCGCACAGCGGGGAATACAATGAGCAGTCCTTC
TRBV20-1,TRBD1,NA,TRBJ1-1,CSEKTGDTEAFF,TGCAGCGAGAAGACAGGGGACACTGAAGCTTTCTTT
TRBV7-6,NA,many,TRBJ1-1,CASSHLGWAEAFF,TGTGCCAGCAGCCACCTTGGATGGGCTGAAGCTTTCTTT
TRBV2,NA,NA,TRBJ1-5,CASSEGLNGNQPQHF,TGTGCCAGCAGTGAAGGGCTTAACGGCAATCAGCCCCAGCATTTT
TRBV7-3,NA,many,TRBJ1-1,CASSFIPGAEAFF,TGTGCCAGCAGCTTTATTCCGGGCGCTGAAGCTTTCTTT
TRBV27,TRBD1,many,TRBJ1-6,CASSTNRGNSPLHF,TGTGCCAGCAGTACCAACAGGGGTAACTCACCCCTCCACTTT
TRBV9,TRBD1,NA,TRBJ1-1,CASSARTGMNTEAFF,TGTGCCAGCAGCGCCCGGACAGGGATGAACACTGAAGCTTTCTTT
TRBV6-5,NA,many,TRBJ2-3,CASSYERVPDTQYF,TGTGCCAGCAGTTACGAGAGGGTTCCAGATACGCAGTATTTT
TRBV24-1,TRBD1,many,TRBJ2-2,CATRGQGNTGELFF,TGTGCCACCAGGGGACAGGGGAACACCGGGGAGCTGTTTTTT
TRBV5-1,NA,NA,TRBJ1-6,CASSVPSYNSPLHF,TGCGCCAGCAGCGTTCCCTCCTATAATTCACCCCTCCACTTT
TRBV11-3,NA,few,TRBJ2-2,CASSPGHPGELFF,TGTGCCAGCAGCCCGGGACACCCCGGGGAGCTGTTTTTT